This T cell receptor (beta chain) originates from a study of cytomegalovirus exposure and HLA in healthy donors. Germline-derived CDR1 and CDR2 are MNHEY and SVGAGI. Trimming stripped 9 bases from V and 7 bases from J, with 16 bases between. The CDR3 sequence is 13 residues long. About this clone itself: The antigen is unknown.

Study conclusions and caveats: Cytomegalovirus-associated TCR beta chains were listed, numbering more than 150.

Generated by immunoSEQ multiplex PCR, the TCRdb table keeps only in-frame clones and is missing some. The repertoire holds around 250,000 clones, with around 91% as singletons. The chain is built from TRBV6-5 and TRBJ2-4, with a possible D match to TRBD1 (6 bases). Sequenced material: PBMCs. This sequence was found in a woman younger than 35 in good health and CMV-seronegative. CDR3 residues: CASATVRGNIQYF. The CDR3 DNA reads as TGTGCCAGTGCGACCGTCAGGGGCAACATTCAGTACTTC.